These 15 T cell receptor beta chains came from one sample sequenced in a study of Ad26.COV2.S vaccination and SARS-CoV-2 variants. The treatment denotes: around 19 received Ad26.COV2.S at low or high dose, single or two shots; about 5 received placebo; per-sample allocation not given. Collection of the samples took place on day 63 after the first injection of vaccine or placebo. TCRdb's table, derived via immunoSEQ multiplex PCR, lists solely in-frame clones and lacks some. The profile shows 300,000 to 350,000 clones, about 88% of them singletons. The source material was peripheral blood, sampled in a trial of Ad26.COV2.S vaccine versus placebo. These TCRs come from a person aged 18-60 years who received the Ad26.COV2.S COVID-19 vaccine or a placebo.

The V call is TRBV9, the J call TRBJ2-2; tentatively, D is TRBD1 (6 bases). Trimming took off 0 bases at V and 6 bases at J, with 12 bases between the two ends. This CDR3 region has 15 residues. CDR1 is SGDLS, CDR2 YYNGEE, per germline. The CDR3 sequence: CASSVGLKGAGELFF. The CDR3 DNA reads TGTGCCAGCAGCGTAGGTCTGAAGGGGGCCGGGGAGCTGTTTTTT.

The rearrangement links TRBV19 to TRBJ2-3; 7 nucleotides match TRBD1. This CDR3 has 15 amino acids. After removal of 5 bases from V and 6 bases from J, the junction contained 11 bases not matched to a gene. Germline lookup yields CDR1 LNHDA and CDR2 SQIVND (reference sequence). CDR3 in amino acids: CASSFLTGNSDTQYF. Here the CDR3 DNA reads TGTGCCAGTAGTTTCCTGACAGGGAATTCTGATACGCAGTATTTT.

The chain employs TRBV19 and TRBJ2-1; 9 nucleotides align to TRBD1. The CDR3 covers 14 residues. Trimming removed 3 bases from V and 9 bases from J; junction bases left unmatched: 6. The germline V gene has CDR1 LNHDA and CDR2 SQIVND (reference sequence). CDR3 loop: CASSIGQGQGEQFF. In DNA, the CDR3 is TGTGCCAGTAGTATCGGACAGGGACAGGGTGAGCAGTTCTTC.

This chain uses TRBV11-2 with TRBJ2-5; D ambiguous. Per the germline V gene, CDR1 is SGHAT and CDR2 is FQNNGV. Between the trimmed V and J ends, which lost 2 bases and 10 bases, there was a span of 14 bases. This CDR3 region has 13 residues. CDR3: CASSLRPISDQYF. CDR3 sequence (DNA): TGTGCCAGCAGCTTACGTCCCATAAGTGACCAGTACTTC.

CDR3 in amino acids: CASSLEQALERQPQHF. CDR3 coding DNA: TGTGCCAGCAGCTTAGAACAGGCTCTTGAACGTCAGCCCCAGCATTTT. The V call is TRBV7-8, the J call TRBJ1-5, with a tentative D call TRBD1 (5 bases). The CDR3 runs to 16 residues. V lost 1 base, J lost 6 bases, and 16 bases lay in between. The germline gives CDR1 SGHVS, CDR2 FQNEAQ.

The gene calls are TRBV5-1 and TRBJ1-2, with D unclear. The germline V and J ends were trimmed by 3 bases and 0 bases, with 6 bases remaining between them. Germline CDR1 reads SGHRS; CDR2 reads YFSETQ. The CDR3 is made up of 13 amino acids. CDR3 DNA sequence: TGCGCCAGCAGCTCACAATCTAACTATGGCTACACCTTC. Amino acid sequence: CASSSQSNYGYTF.

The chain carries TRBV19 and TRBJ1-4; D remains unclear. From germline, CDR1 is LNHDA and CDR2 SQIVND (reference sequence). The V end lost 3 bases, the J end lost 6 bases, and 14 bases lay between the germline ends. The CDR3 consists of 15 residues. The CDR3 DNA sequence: TGTGCCAGTAGTATTTCCCGGCTGGGGTATGAAAAACTGTTTTTT. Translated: CASSISRLGYEKLFF.

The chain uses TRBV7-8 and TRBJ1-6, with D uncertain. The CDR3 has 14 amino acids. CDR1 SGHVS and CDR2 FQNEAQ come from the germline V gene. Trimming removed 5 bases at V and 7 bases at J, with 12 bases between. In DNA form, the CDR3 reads TGTGCCAGCAGCCCCCGGCAGAGAAATTCACCCCTCCACTTT. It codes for CASSPRQRNSPLHF.

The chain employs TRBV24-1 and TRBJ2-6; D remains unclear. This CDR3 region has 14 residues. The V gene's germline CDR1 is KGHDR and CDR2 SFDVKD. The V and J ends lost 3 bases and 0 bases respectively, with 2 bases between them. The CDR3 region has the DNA TGTGCCACCAGTGATGCCTCTGGGGCCAACGTCCTGACTTTC. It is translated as CATSDASGANVLTF.

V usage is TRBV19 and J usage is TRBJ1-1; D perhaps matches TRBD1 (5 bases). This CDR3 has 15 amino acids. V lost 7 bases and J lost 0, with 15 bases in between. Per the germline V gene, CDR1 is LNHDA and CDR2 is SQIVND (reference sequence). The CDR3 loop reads CASTTGWGMNTEAFF. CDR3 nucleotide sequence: TGTGCCAGTACCACTGGTTGGGGGATGAACACTGAAGCTTTCTTT.

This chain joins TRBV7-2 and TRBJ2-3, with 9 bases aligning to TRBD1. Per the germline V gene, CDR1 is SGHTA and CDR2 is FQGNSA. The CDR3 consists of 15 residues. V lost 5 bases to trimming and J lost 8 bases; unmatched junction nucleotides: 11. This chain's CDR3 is CASSPGQGVLATQYF. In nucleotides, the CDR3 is TGTGCCAGCAGCCCGGGACAGGGTGTCCTCGCTACGCAGTATTTT.

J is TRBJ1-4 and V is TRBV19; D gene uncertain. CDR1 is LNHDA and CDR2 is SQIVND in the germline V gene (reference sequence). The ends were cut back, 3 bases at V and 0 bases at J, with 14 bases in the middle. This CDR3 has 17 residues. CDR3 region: CASSIGREIATNEKLFF. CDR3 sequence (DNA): TGTGCCAGTAGTATCGGACGAGAGATCGCAACTAATGAAAAACTGTTTTTT.

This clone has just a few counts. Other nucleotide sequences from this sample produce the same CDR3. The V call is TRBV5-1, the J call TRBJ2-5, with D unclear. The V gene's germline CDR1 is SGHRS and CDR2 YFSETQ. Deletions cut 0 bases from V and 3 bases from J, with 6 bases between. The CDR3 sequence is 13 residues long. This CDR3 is CASSLAREETQYF. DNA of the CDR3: TGCGCCAGCAGCTTGGCGAGAGAAGAGACCCAGTACTTC.

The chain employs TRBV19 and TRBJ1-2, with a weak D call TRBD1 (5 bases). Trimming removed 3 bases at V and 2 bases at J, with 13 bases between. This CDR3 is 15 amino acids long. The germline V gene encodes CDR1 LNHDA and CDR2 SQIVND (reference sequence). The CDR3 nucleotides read TGTGCCAGTAGTATGGGCAGGGCCGCAAACTATGGCTACACCTTC. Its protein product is CASSMGRAANYGYTF. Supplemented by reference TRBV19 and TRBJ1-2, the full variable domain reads DGGITQSPKYLFRKEGQNVTLSCEQNLNHDAMYWYRQDPGQGLRLIYYSQIVNDFQKGDIAEGYSVSREKKESFPLTVTSAQKNPTAFYLCASSMGRAANYGYTFGSGTRLTVV.

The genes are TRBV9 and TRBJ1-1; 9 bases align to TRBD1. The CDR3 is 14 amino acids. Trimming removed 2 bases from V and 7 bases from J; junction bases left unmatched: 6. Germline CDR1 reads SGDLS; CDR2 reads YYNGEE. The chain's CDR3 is CASSVVQGAGEAFF. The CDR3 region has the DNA TGTGCCAGCAGCGTCGTACAGGGGGCGGGTGAAGCTTTCTTT.